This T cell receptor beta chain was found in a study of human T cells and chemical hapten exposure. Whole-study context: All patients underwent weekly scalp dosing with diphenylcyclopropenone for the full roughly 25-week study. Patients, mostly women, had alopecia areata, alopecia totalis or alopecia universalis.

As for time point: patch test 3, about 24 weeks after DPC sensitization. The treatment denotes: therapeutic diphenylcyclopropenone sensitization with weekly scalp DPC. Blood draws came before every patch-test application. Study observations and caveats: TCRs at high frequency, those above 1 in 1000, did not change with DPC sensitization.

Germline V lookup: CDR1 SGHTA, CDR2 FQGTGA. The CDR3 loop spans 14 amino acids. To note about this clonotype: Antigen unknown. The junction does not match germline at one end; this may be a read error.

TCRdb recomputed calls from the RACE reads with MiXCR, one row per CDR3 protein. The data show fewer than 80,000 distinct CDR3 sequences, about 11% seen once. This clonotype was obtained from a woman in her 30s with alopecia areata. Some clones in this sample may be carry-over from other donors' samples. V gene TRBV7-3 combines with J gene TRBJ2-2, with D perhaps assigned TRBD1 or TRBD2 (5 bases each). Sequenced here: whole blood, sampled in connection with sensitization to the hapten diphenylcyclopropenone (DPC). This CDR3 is CASSLYQGTGEPFF. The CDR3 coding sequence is TGTGCCAGCAGCTTATACCAGGGCACCGGGGAGCCGTTTTTT.